These 23 T cell receptor beta chains originate from one sample sequenced in a study of response to subunit inactivated influenza vaccine. TCRdb re-analysed the RT-PCR reads in MiXCR, keeping a single row per CDR3 protein. The table lists around 520,000 distinct CDR3 sequences, approximately 24% of them singletons. The source material was CD4+ T cells sorted from PBMCs, sampled 5 to 6 days after vaccination. Every receptor here comes from a man aged 45 to 65 who received an inactivated influenza vaccine.

This clonotype was counted a few times. The chain has TRBV27 and TRBJ2-3; D is possibly TRBD1 (6 bases). V lost 0 bases, J lost 2 bases, and 9 bases lay in between. Germline-derived CDR1 and CDR2 are MNHEY and SMNVEV (reference sequence). This CDR3 is built from 15 residues. The CDR3 DNA reads TGTGCCAGCAGTTTATCGCAGGGGCTCACAGATACGCAGTATTTT. It translates to CASSLSQGLTDTQYF.

This clonotype showed up just a few times. This chain joins TRBV10-3 and TRBJ2-7; the match to TRBD2 covers 7 bases. V lost 1 base to trimming and J lost 6 bases; unmatched junction nucleotides: 6. The germline CDR1 and CDR2 sequences are ENHRY and SYGVKD. CDR3 size: 14 residues. DNA for the CDR3: TGTGCCATCAGTGAGTTACGGGAGGAGGGCGAGCAGTACTTC. Residues: CAISELREEGEQYF.

V usage is TRBV6-2 or TRBV6-3 and J usage is TRBJ2-5; TRBD1 matches at 8 bases. With V trimmed by 2 bases and J by 2 bases, 10 bases remained unmatched. The CDR3 has 17 residues. Germline assignment: CDR1 MNHEY and CDR2 SVGEGT. CDR3: CASSYGARGRWQETQYF. CDR3 bases: TGTGCCAGCAGTTACGGGGCCAGGGGGCGATGGCAAGAGACCCAGTACTTC.

This clonotype was seen a handful of times. The chain employs TRBV20-1 and TRBJ2-7, with 10 bases lining up with TRBD1. The CDR3 is 13 amino acids. Germline CDR1 reads DFQATT; CDR2 reads SNEGSKA (reference sequence). V lost 6 bases to trimming and J lost 6 bases; unmatched junction nucleotides: 8. For the CDR3, the DNA is TGCAGTGCCCGACCGGGACAGGGGACCGAGCAGTACTTC. Protein product: CSARPGQGTEQYF.

This clonotype was detected a few times. The V and J genes are TRBV5-1 and TRBJ1-2, with TRBD1 matching over 7 bases. Germline CDR1 reads SGHRS; CDR2 reads YFSETQ. Trimming cost V 4 bases and J 4 bases; bases outside gene matches: 7. CDR3 size: 14 residues. The CDR3 loop is CASSDRQGAYGYTF. The DNA for the CDR3 is TGCGCCAGCAGCGACCGACAGGGCGCCTATGGCTACACCTTC.

In this sample, this clonotype turned up many times. This chain uses TRBV12-3 or TRBV12-4 with TRBJ1-2; D not certain. Trimming pared 2 bases from V and 3 bases from J, leaving 16 bases between. The length of the CDR3 is 16 residues. CDR3: CASSLRAMWADYGYTF. CDR3 bases: TGTGCCAGCAGTTTAAGGGCAATGTGGGCGGACTATGGCTACACCTTC.

The chain combines TRBV21-1 with TRBJ2-2. TRBV21-1 corresponds to a pseudogene. This CDR3 is built from 15 residues. Here the CDR3 DNA reads TGTGCCAGCAGCAAAGGGCTGGCGAACACCGGGGAGCTGTTTTTT. It encodes CASSKGLANTGELFF.

Regarding this clonotype: Compared with germline, one end of the junction differs, possibly owing to a read error. This sequence joins TRBV12-3 or TRBV12-4 and TRBJ2-7, with D possibly being TRBD1 (6 bases). This CDR3 is built from 14 residues. The CDR3 DNA is TGTGCCAGCAGTCGGACAGAATCTTTCTACGAGCAGTGCTTC. Translating gives CASSRTESFYEQCF.

The gene calls are TRBV6-5 and TRBJ2-2, with unresolved D. Per the germline V gene, CDR1 is MNHEY and CDR2 is SVGAGI. The germline V and J ends were trimmed by 0 bases and 3 bases, with 14 bases remaining between them. CDR3 size: 17 residues. Written as DNA, the CDR3 is TGTGCCAGCAGTTACTCTCCGACACCAGTTTACACCGGGGAGCTGTTTTTT. Its translation is CASSYSPTPVYTGELFF.

The chain recombines TRBV20-1 with TRBJ2-1, with D perhaps matching TRBD2 (6 bases). This CDR3 contains 14 residues. Germline values: CDR1 DFQATT, CDR2 SNEGSKA (reference sequence). The ends were cut back, 6 bases at V and 0 bases at J, with 12 bases in the middle. The DNA for the CDR3 is TGCAGTGCGACGAGCGGGCGCTCCTACAATGAGCAGTTCTTC. Its protein is CSATSGRSYNEQFF.

This clonotype was seen a handful of times. The chain has TRBV6-1 and TRBJ2-7, with D possibly TRBD1 on 6 matching bases. Deletions cut 3 bases from V and 7 bases from J, with 22 bases between. Germline CDR1 reads MNHNS; CDR2 reads SASEGT. The CDR3 has 16 residues. The CDR3 DNA sequence: TGTGCCAGCAGTGAGTCCAGGACAGTCCAGTTTGGGGAGCAGTACTTC. It specifies CASSESRTVQFGEQYF.

This clonotype was recorded at least ten times. The chain links TRBV5-6 to TRBJ2-5; the D is unclear. Per germline, CDR1 SGHDT and CDR2 YYEEEE. CDR3 length equals 15 residues. Trimming removed 4 bases at V and 3 bases at J, with 16 bases between. CDR3 sequence (DNA): TGTGCCAGCAGCGTGCTAAGAAGGGATAAAGAGACCCAGTACTTC. Translation: CASSVLRRDKETQYF.

The rearrangement joins TRBV6-1 to TRBJ1-5, with TRBD1 matching over 7 bases. From germline, CDR1 is MNHNS and CDR2 SASEGT. V lost 6 bases, J lost 5 bases, and 7 bases stayed unmatched. This CDR3 comprises 14 residues. CDR3 loop: CASSPQGSHQPQHF. The CDR3 DNA sequence: TGTGCCAGCAGCCCACAGGGGAGTCATCAGCCCCAGCATTTT.

In DNA form, the CDR3 reads TGCAGTGCTAGAGTGGCTAGCGGGACATGGGAGACCCAGTACTTC. The encoded protein is CSARVASGTWETQYF. The chain joins TRBV20-1 to TRBJ2-5, with 9 bases identical to TRBD2. The V gene end was trimmed by 1 base and the J gene end by 5 bases; junction bases not matched to a gene: 8. CDR1 is DFQATT and CDR2 is SNEGSKA in the germline V gene (reference sequence). The CDR3 is 15 residues long.

The V call is TRBV6-2 or TRBV6-3, the J call TRBJ1-1, with TRBD1 matching 8 bases. Losses at the gene ends were 7 bases for V and 4 bases for J; bases not matched to a gene: 8. The CDR3 length is 14 residues. Germline CDR1 reads MNHEY; CDR2 reads SVGEGT. The DNA for the CDR3 is TGTGCCAGCACGGACAGGGCGGGTCTCACTGAAGCTTTCTTT. Translated: CASTDRAGLTEAFF.

This chain uses TRBV10-1 with TRBJ2-3, with a weak D call TRBD1 (5 bases). Trimming cost V 8 bases and J 6 bases, with 33 bases left between them. CDR3 length: 19 residues. Germline values: CDR1 WNHNN, CDR2 SYGVQD (reference sequence). The CDR3 region is CASVQFGCTNVGDKDTQYF. CDR3 nucleotide sequence: TGCGCCAGCGTCCAATTCGGCTGTACAAACGTAGGGGATAAGGATACGCAGTATTTT.

The chain employs TRBV20-1 and TRBJ2-1; 15 bases are shared with TRBD2. CDR3 length: 14 residues. Germline assignment: CDR1 DFQATT and CDR2 SNEGSKA (reference sequence). Trimming cost V 5 bases and J 7 bases; bases outside gene matches: 3. CDR3 nucleotides: TGCAGTGCTTCCGGGACTAGCGGGAGGAATGAGCAGTTCTTC. This gives the protein CSASGTSGRNEQFF.

This clonotype has a handful of counts. The chain couples TRBV27 to TRBJ1-2; 7 bases are a match to TRBD1. V was pared by 4 bases and J by 4 bases, with 12 bases of the junction left unmatched. The germline V gene has CDR1 MNHEY and CDR2 SMNVEV (reference sequence). This CDR3 comprises 16 residues. CDR3 loop: CASSSQGQTGFYGYTF. The CDR3 region has the DNA TGTGCCAGCAGTTCCCAGGGACAGACCGGGTTCTATGGCTACACCTTC.

The chain couples TRBV5-1 to TRBJ2-3, with D possibly being TRBD2 (5 bases). Germline CDR1 and CDR2: SGHRS and YFSETQ. Trimming left V 4 bases short and J 8 bases short, with 20 bases between. The CDR3 is 15 residues long. For the CDR3, the DNA is TGCGCCAGCAGCCCGGGAAAACTCCATACCGCTACGCAGTATTTT. It yields the protein CASSPGKLHTATQYF.

A single count supports this clonotype. The chain joins TRBV11-2 to TRBJ2-5, with D perhaps being TRBD1 or TRBD2 (5 bases each). The CDR3 runs 15 residues. The V end was cut by 0 bases, the J end by 7 bases, with 15 bases between. Germline V gene sequence: CDR1 SGHAT, CDR2 FQNNGV. The CDR3 spells CASSLDLGTRGTQYF. CDR3 in DNA: TGTGCCAGCAGCTTAGATCTAGGGACGAGGGGGACCCAGTACTTC.

The rearrangement links TRBV7-2 to TRBJ2-5, with D perhaps TRBD2 (6 bases). Trimming cost V 2 bases and J 2 bases, with 12 bases left between them. The CDR3 extends over 15 amino acids. The germline gives CDR1 SGHTA, CDR2 FQGNSA. For the CDR3, the DNA is TGTGCCAGCAGCTTAACTCTAGCGTCTCAAGAGACCCAGTACTTC. The encoded protein is CASSLTLASQETQYF. The whole variable domain, filled in from reference TRBV7-2 and TRBJ2-5, reads GAGVSQSPSNKVTEKGKDVELRCDPISGHTALYWYRQSLGQGLEFLIYFQGNSAPDKSGLPSDRFSAERTGGSVSTLTIQRTQQEDSAVYLCASSLTLASQETQYFGPGTRLLVL.

This clonotype was detected a few times. This chain joins TRBV10-3 and TRBJ2-3, with TRBD2 identical over 11 bases. The V segment lost 10 bases and the J segment 2 bases; nucleotides outside the gene matches: 8. Looked up from germline, CDR1 is ENHRY and CDR2 is SYGVKD. This CDR3 contains 15 residues. The CDR3 DNA sequence: TGTGCCACCGGGCTAGCGGGAGGTTCCACAGATACGCAGTATTTT. This sequence encodes CATGLAGGSTDTQYF.

V gene TRBV29-1 combines with J gene TRBJ2-5; 8 positions match TRBD1. V dropped 6 bases and J dropped 5; count of bases not matched to a gene: 5. Per germline, CDR1 SQVTM and CDR2 ANQGSEA. There are 12 residues in the CDR3. CDR3 bases: TGCAGCGTGACAGGGGTGGGGGAGACCCAGTACTTC. Amino acids: CSVTGVGETQYF.